This passage covers 27 T cell receptor beta chains from one sample sequenced in a study of technical replicates of blood from a few donors (dated by TCRdb to about 2017). Library prep was done by the immunoSEQ multiplex PCR assay. In its TCRdb copy, this immuneACCESS table keeps in-frame sequences only and misses some clones. Where compared with another copy, unresolved V genes explain less than half of these, and the others have no known cause. Counted in this sample were about 75,000 clones; 95% to 98% of them appeared once. The ten largest clones add up to roughly 0.3% of the sample. The specimen was T cells isolated from PBMCs. These TCRs come from a human donor in good health.

This clone was recorded only once. The rearrangement links TRBV28 to TRBJ2-7; 8 bases agree with TRBD2. The CDR3 runs 14 residues. The germline V gene has CDR1 MDHEN and CDR2 SYDVKM. Unmatched junction bases numbered 12, after V lost 10 bases and J lost 4 bases. In DNA, the CDR3 is TGTGCCACCCTCAGGTTAGCGGGGAAGTACGAGCAGTACTTC. It is translated as CATLRLAGKYEQYF.

This clone was found once. The chain has TRBV6-6 and TRBJ1-1; D is perhaps TRBD1 (5 bases). V was cut by 5 bases and J by 0 bases, with 10 bases left in between. Germline V gives CDR1 MNHNY, CDR2 SVGAGI (reference sequence). This CDR3 is 14 amino acids long. CDR3 nucleotide sequence: TGTGCCAGCAGTCCGGGGACTATGAACACTGAAGCTTTCTTT. Residues: CASSPGTMNTEAFF.

This chain uses TRBV7-7 with TRBJ2-5, with 10 bases fitting TRBD2. Germline assignment: CDR1 SSHAT and CDR2 FNYEAQ (reference sequence). The J segment lost 5 bases and the V segment lost 5 bases, leaving 8 bases of the junction unmatched. This CDR3 is 15 amino acids long. The DNA for the CDR3 is TGTGCCAGCAGCGCCGTAGCGGGAGGAGTTGAGACCCAGTACTTC. Its protein product is CASSAVAGGVETQYF.

This clone was seen only once. The rearrangement joins TRBV9 to TRBJ2-2, with 9 bases that match TRBD2. V was clipped by 0 bases and J by 3 bases; unmatched bases: 3. Germline V gives CDR1 SGDLS, CDR2 YYNGEE. The CDR3 is 16 amino acids. The CDR3 DNA is TGTGCCAGCAGCGTAGGCGGGAGGGCCTACACCGGGGAGCTGTTTTTT. Residues: CASSVGGRAYTGELFF.

The J gene is TRBJ2-3, the V gene TRBV11-2; 9 nucleotides match TRBD2. Germline V gives CDR1 SGHAT, CDR2 FQNNGV. There are 15 residues in the CDR3. V shed 1 base, J shed 13 bases, and the junction held 12 bases outside the gene matches. CDR3 bases: TGTGCCAGCAGCTTAGGGGGAGTGGGACTAGCCGTCAAGTATTTT. Translated, it gives CASSLGGVGLAVKYF. Filled out from reference TRBV11-2 and TRBJ2-3, the complete variable domain reads EAGVAQSPRYKIIEKRQSVAFWCNPISGHATLYWYQQILGQGPKLLIQFQNNGVVDDSQLPKDRFSAERLKGVDSTLKIQPAKLEDSAVYLCASSLGGVGLAVKYFGPGTRLTVL.

This chain joins TRBV4-3 and TRBJ2-2; D perhaps matches TRBD1 (5 bases). Trimming took 4 bases from V and 0 from J, leaving 9 bases between them. Germline V gene sequence: CDR1 LGHNA, CDR2 YSLEER. This CDR3 region has 15 residues. This chain's CDR3 is CASSPLTANTGELFF. The CDR3 DNA reads as TGCGCCAGCAGCCCGTTGACAGCGAACACCGGGGAGCTGTTTTTT.

The chain joins TRBV6-6 to TRBJ2-7; D is perhaps TRBD2 (5 bases). Germline assignment: CDR1 MNHNY and CDR2 SVGAGI (reference sequence). With 2 bases removed from V and 7 bases from J, the gap between germline ends came to 9 bases. The CDR3 loop spans 12 amino acids. The CDR3 DNA sequence: TGTGCCAGCAGTTACGAGGGCCGGGAGCAGTACTTC. Residues: CASSYEGREQYF.

This chain joins TRBV11-2 and TRBJ2-7, with TRBD1 matching over 7 bases. V lost 5 bases to trimming and J lost 2 bases; unmatched junction nucleotides: 9. The CDR3 runs to 15 residues. The germline CDR1 and CDR2 sequences are SGHAT and FQNNGV. The CDR3 DNA reads TGTGCCAGCAGCGCCCTGACAGGGCCGGCCTACGAGCAGTACTTC. Translating it yields CASSALTGPAYEQYF. The full variable domain, completed using reference TRBV11-2 and TRBJ2-7, is EAGVAQSPRYKIIEKRQSVAFWCNPISGHATLYWYQQILGQGPKLLIQFQNNGVVDDSQLPKDRFSAERLKGVDSTLKIQPAKLEDSAVYLCASSALTGPAYEQYFGPGTRLTVT.

The gene calls are TRBV6-6 and TRBJ2-4, with D possibly being TRBD1 (6 bases). The CDR3 is made up of 16 amino acids. V was trimmed by 1 base and J by 6 bases, leaving 16 bases between them. The germline V gene encodes CDR1 MNHNY and CDR2 SVGAGI (reference sequence). The CDR3 reads CASSYLLPGQINIQYF. The CDR3 nucleotides read TGTGCCAGCAGTTACTTGTTACCGGGACAAATAAACATTCAGTACTTC.

The chain uses TRBV5-4 and TRBJ2-3; D is perhaps TRBD1 (5 bases). CDR3 length equals 13 residues. In germline, CDR1 is SGHNT, CDR2 YYREEE (reference sequence). Trimming took 4 bases from V and 3 from J, leaving 9 bases between them. Here the CDR3 reads CASSPTETDTQYF. The CDR3 DNA reads TGTGCCAGCAGCCCGACAGAAACAGATACGCAGTATTTT. Drawing the rest from reference TRBV5-4 and TRBJ2-3, the complete variable domain is ETGVTQSPTHLIKTRGQQVTLRCSSQSGHNTVSWYQQALGQGPQFIFQYYREEENGRGNFPPRFSGLQFPNYSSELNVNALELDDSALYLCASSPTETDTQYFGPGTRLTVL.

This rearrangement joins TRBV7-8 to TRBJ2-2; 11 bases line up with TRBD2. Trimming at V came to 5 bases and at J to 1 base, leaving 9 bases not matched to a gene. Germline CDR1 SGHVS, CDR2 FQNEAQ. The CDR3 is 18 amino acids. CDR3 protein: CASSARGLAGRNTGELFF. The DNA for the CDR3 is TGTGCCAGCAGCGCCCGAGGACTAGCGGGCAGGAACACCGGGGAGCTGTTTTTT.

The CDR3 loop reads CASSLPGQGGETQYF. For the CDR3, the DNA is TGCGCCAGCAGCTTGCCGGGACAGGGTGGGGAGACCCAGTACTTC. This rearrangement joins TRBV5-1 to TRBJ2-5; 9 bases map to TRBD1. V shed 1 base, J shed 5 bases, and the junction held 6 bases outside the gene matches. The CDR3 extends over 15 amino acids. Germline lookup yields CDR1 SGHRS and CDR2 YFSETQ.

The chain uses TRBV11-2 and TRBJ1-1; no clear D. Between the trimmed V and J ends, which lost 3 bases and 6 bases, there was a span of 17 bases. CDR3 length: 15 residues. Germline CDR1 and CDR2: SGHAT and FQNNGV. CDR3 sequence (DNA): TGTGCCAGCAGCTTCTATCCAGACGAGGCCCCTGAAGCTTTCTTT. This sequence encodes CASSFYPDEAPEAFF. Variable domain in full (rest from reference TRBV11-2 and TRBJ1-1): EAGVAQSPRYKIIEKRQSVAFWCNPISGHATLYWYQQILGQGPKLLIQFQNNGVVDDSQLPKDRFSAERLKGVDSTLKIQPAKLEDSAVYLCASSFYPDEAPEAFFGQGTRLTVV.

This chain joins TRBV23-1 and TRBJ1-4; possible D gene TRBD1, 5 bases. TRBV23-1 is an ORF; its function is uncertain. CDR3 length: 13 amino acids. V shed 5 bases and J shed 4 bases, with 8 bases lying between them. The CDR3 here is CASSRGYNEKLFF. The CDR3 DNA is TGCGCCAGCAGTAGGGGTTATAATGAAAAACTGTTTTTT.

The CDR3, as DNA: TGTGCCAGCAGTGAGACAGTTTATAGCAATCAGCCCCAGCATTTT. It specifies CASSETVYSNQPQHF. The chain recombines TRBV6-1 with TRBJ1-5, with a possible D match to TRBD1 (5 bases). This CDR3 has 15 amino acids. The V gene lost 3 bases and the J gene lost 0 bases, with 9 bases spanning the gap. Germline values: CDR1 MNHNS, CDR2 SASEGT.

The rearrangement links TRBV9 to TRBJ2-3, with a possible D match to TRBD1 (6 bases). The ends were cut back, 3 bases at V and 4 bases at J, with 15 bases in the middle. Per the germline V gene, CDR1 is SGDLS and CDR2 is YYNGEE. This CDR3 comprises 15 residues. CDR3 coding DNA: TGTGCCAGCAGCGCCACTCAGGGGTGGGCAGATACGCAGTATTTT. Amino acid sequence: CASSATQGWADTQYF. Using reference TRBV9 and TRBJ2-3 for the parts outside the CDR3, the full variable domain is DSGVTQTPKHLITATGQRVTLRCSPRSGDLSVYWYQQSLDQGLQFLIQYYNGEERAKGNILERFSAQQFPDLHSELNLSSLELGDSALYFCASSATQGWADTQYFGPGTRLTVL.

On this clone: The sample carries other DNA sequences with the same CDR3. The chain links TRBV7-9 to TRBJ2-7; 7 positions match TRBD2. CDR3 length equals 13 residues. Germline trimming cut 5 bases from V and 3 bases from J; bases unmatched to any gene: 4. CDR1 is SEHNR, CDR2 FQNEAQ, per germline (reference sequence). This chain's CDR3 is CASSRREDYEQYF. The CDR3, as DNA: TGTGCCAGCAGCCGACGGGAGGACTACGAGCAGTACTTC.

This rearrangement joins TRBV28 to TRBJ2-3; 8 positions agree with TRBD2. The CDR3 loop spans 13 amino acids. Germline CDR1 is MDHEN and CDR2 is SYDVKM. The junction had 0 bases not matched to a gene; V was cut back by 3 bases and J by 4 bases. Here the CDR3 DNA reads TGTGCCAGCAGTTTCGGGGGGGCAGATACGCAGTATTTT. Encoded protein: CASSFGGADTQYF.

A single count supports this clone. The rearrangement uses TRBV4-2 and TRBJ1-1; no definite D call. V lost 2 bases and J 6 bases, leaving 7 bases between the germline ends. This CDR3 region has 12 residues. Germline CDR1 LGHNA, CDR2 YNFKEQ. The CDR3 protein is CASSQSHSEAFF. CDR3 coding DNA: TGTGCCAGCAGCCAATCGCACTCTGAAGCTTTCTTT.

This clone was recorded once. V and J are TRBV11-3 and TRBJ1-2; D not resolved. Germline values: CDR1 SGHNT, CDR2 YENEEA. Trimming removed 4 bases from V and 4 bases from J, with 10 bases in between. The CDR3 has 13 amino acids. DNA of the CDR3: TGTGCCAGCAGCTCCCCGGGTGGCTATGGCTACACCTTC. Its protein is CASSSPGGYGYTF. Together with reference TRBV11-3 and TRBJ1-2, the CDR3 gives the full variable domain: EAGVVQSPRYKIIEKKQPVAFWCNPISGHNTLYWYLQNLGQGPELLIRYENEEAVDDSQLPKDRFSAERLKGVDSTLKIQPAELGDSAVYLCASSSPGGYGYTFGSGTRLTVV.

The V gene is TRBV7-3, the J gene TRBJ1-1; TRBD1 matches at 8 bases. Germline lookup yields CDR1 SGHTA and CDR2 FQGTGA. The CDR3 covers 14 residues. J gave up 6 bases and V 3 bases, and 6 bases lay outside the gene matches. The CDR3 DNA reads as TGTGCCAGCAGCTTGACAGGGGTCCTCGCTGAAGCTTTCTTT. As protein: CASSLTGVLAEAFF.

The chain uses TRBV2 and TRBJ1-1; no clear D gene. In germline, CDR1 is SNHLY, CDR2 FYNNEI. Trimming stripped 7 bases from V and 4 bases from J, with 13 bases between. The CDR3 sequence is 13 residues long. The CDR3 loop is CASMGGKTTEAFF. CDR3 bases: TGTGCCAGCATGGGAGGGAAGACCACTGAAGCTTTCTTT.

The chain combines TRBV27 with TRBJ2-3, with 8 bases matching TRBD1. With 6 bases clipped from V and 1 base from J, the junction kept 9 bases outside the gene matches. Looked up from germline, CDR1 is MNHEY and CDR2 is SMNVEV (reference sequence). This CDR3 is built from 16 residues. The CDR3 loop is CASSLLQGEGTDTQYF. The CDR3 bases are TGTGCCAGCAGCTTACTACAGGGGGAGGGCACAGATACGCAGTATTTT.

The rearrangement uses TRBV30 and TRBJ1-4, with D tentatively TRBD1 (5 bases). Per the germline V gene, CDR1 is GTSNPN and CDR2 is SVGIG (reference sequence). There are 16 residues in the CDR3. Trimming took off 3 bases at V and 3 bases at J, with 17 bases between the two ends. The CDR3, as DNA: TGTGCCTGGAGCTTAACTCTGTCGGGGGCTAATGAAAAACTGTTTTTT. Amino acids: CAWSLTLSGANEKLFF.

This chain connects TRBV9 to TRBJ2-1, with 8 positions matching TRBD2. The CDR3 is 13 amino acids. Germline assignment: CDR1 SGDLS and CDR2 YYNGEE. J gave up 6 bases and V 3 bases, and 2 bases lay outside the gene matches. The DNA for the CDR3 is TGTGCCAGCAGCGAAGGGACTAGCAATGAGCAGTTCTTC. Amino acid sequence: CASSEGTSNEQFF.

The V call is TRBV5-4, the J call TRBJ1-2; 8 positions match TRBD1. This CDR3 spans 16 amino acids. The germline V gene encodes CDR1 SGHNT and CDR2 YYREEE (reference sequence). J gave up 2 bases and V 4 bases, and 10 bases lay outside the gene matches. In DNA form, the CDR3 reads TGTGCCAGCAGCGCTACCGGGGCAGGGGGCAACTATGGCTACACCTTC. Protein: CASSATGAGGNYGYTF.

This chain's CDR3 is CASSSPLDRDGYTF. The DNA of the CDR3 is TGTGCCAGCAGCTCCCCACTGGACAGGGATGGCTACACCTTC. The J gene is TRBJ1-2, the V gene TRBV2, with 8 bases aligning to TRBD1. Trimming cost V 6 bases and J 6 bases; bases outside gene matches: 9. This CDR3 contains 14 residues. The germline CDR1 and CDR2 sequences are SNHLY and FYNNEI.